The 7 T cell receptor beta chains in this list originate from one sample, sequenced in a study of shared clonotypes between healthy human individuals. Produced via immunoSEQ multiplex PCR; TCRdb's table is partial and in-frame only. The sample holds hundreds of thousands of clones, around 97% seen once. Sequenced: naive CD4+ T cells sorted from blood. The subset: CD45RA+ positively selected. The receptors come from a woman aged 25 to 45 in good health.

This chain connects TRBV7-9 to TRBJ2-1, with TRBD2 matching 10 bases. CDR3 length equals 19 residues. The germline gives CDR1 SEHNR, CDR2 FQNEAQ (reference sequence). V shed 5 bases and J 1 base; nucleotides not matched to a gene: 14. The CDR3 DNA is TGTGCCAGCAGCCATCCGGGGCTAGCGGGAGTTATTTCCTACAATGAGCAGTTCTTC. Amino acids: CASSHPGLAGVISYNEQFF. Together with reference TRBV7-9 and TRBJ2-1, the CDR3 gives the full variable domain: DTGVSQNPRHKITKRGQNVTFRCDPISEHNRLYWYRQTLGQGPEFLTYFQNEAQLEKSRLLSDRFSAERPKGSFSTLEIQRTEQGDSAMYLCASSHPGLAGVISYNEQFFGPGTRLTVL.

The chain joins TRBV7-7 to TRBJ2-3; D is tentatively TRBD1 or TRBD2 (5 bases each). The V gene lost 5 bases and the J gene lost 6 bases, with 15 bases spanning the gap. Per germline, CDR1 SSHAT and CDR2 FNYEAQ (reference sequence). CDR3 length equals 14 residues. CDR3 DNA: TGTGCCAGCAGCCTCCGATGGGGGACCGATACGCAGTATTTT. Its translation: CASSLRWGTDTQYF.

The chain joins TRBV19 to TRBJ1-3; D uncertain. The CDR3 is 16 amino acids. From germline, CDR1 is LNHDA and CDR2 SQIVND (reference sequence). Trimming pared 0 bases from V and 0 bases from J, leaving 9 bases between. CDR3: CASSIEGSLSGNTIYF. The CDR3 region has the DNA TGTGCCAGTAGTATAGAGGGCAGCCTCTCTGGAAACACCATATATTTT.

This clone was detected once. The chain recombines TRBV5-1 with TRBJ2-5; a weak D match, TRBD1 (6 bases). This CDR3 has 14 residues. V was pared by 3 bases and J by 3 bases, with 12 bases between. Germline CDR1 and CDR2: SGHRS and YFSETQ. CDR3 protein: CASSYSNREETQYF. In DNA form, the CDR3 reads TGCGCCAGCAGCTACTCGAACAGGGAAGAGACCCAGTACTTC.

The chain carries TRBV28 and TRBJ2-7; 7 bases agree with TRBD1. Germline CDR1 is MDHEN and CDR2 is SYDVKM. The CDR3 runs to 15 residues. V shed 9 bases and J 5 bases; nucleotides not matched to a gene: 16. The CDR3 DNA reads TGTGCCAGTCAACCACCGACAGGGCAGAGGCACGAGCAGTACTTC. This translates into CASQPPTGQRHEQYF.

The chain couples TRBV28 to TRBJ2-2, with D perhaps TRBD1 or TRBD2 (5 bases each). Trimming shortened V by 8 bases and J by 8 bases, and 9 bases separated the two germline ends. CDR1 is MDHEN and CDR2 is SYDVKM in the germline V gene. CDR3 size: 11 residues. CDR3 nucleotide sequence: TGTGCCAGCGAGGGGTCGGGGGAGCTGTTTTTT. Amino acids: CASEGSGELFF.

The CDR3 bases are TGCAGCGTAGGGACTAGCGGGAACTCCGGAGAGACCCAGTACTTC. As protein: CSVGTSGNSGETQYF. The chain couples TRBV29-1 to TRBJ2-5; 13 nucleotides agree with TRBD2. The CDR3 totals 15 residues. The germline V gene encodes CDR1 SQVTM and CDR2 ANQGSEA. The V segment lost 6 bases and the J segment 4 bases; nucleotides outside the gene matches: 8.